A selection of T cell receptor beta chains follows, all from one sample in a study of beta chain features in type 1 diabetes. Profiling relied on immunoSEQ multiplex PCR, and the TCRdb table lists in-frame clones only, not all of them. The sample gives about 160,000 clones, roughly 8% of which show up once; 0.5% is in the top ten. The sequencing sample was made of central memory CD4+ T cells from blood. The receptors stem from a man between 18 and 35 years old with type 1 diabetes. Each CDR3 is given with its conserved first and last residue. Fields, in order: CDR3 length, clone size, J gene, V gene, D gene, CDR3 DNA, CDR3 protein. The D gene is left open where the match is weak. Clone size appears in some rows only: once, few, many, or a class for an expanded clone.

len: 13
abundance: few
j_gene: TRBJ1-5
v_gene: TRBV30
d_gene: -
CDR3nt: TGTGCCTCCTCAGGGTCCGGGCATCAGCCCCAGCATTTT
CDR3aa: CASSGSGHQPQHF

len: 14
abundance: few
j_gene: TRBJ2-3
v_gene: TRBV7-2
d_gene: TRBD2
CDR3nt: TGTGCCAGCAGCCCCGGGGACTACACAGATACGCAGTATTTT
CDR3aa: CASSPGDYTDTQYF

len: 16
abundance: -
j_gene: TRBJ2-2
v_gene: TRBV5-1
d_gene: TRBD2
CDR3nt: TGCGCCAGCAGCTGGACTAGCGGGCCGAACACCGGGGAGCTGTTTTTT
CDR3aa: CASSWTSGPNTGELFF

len: 13
abundance: few
j_gene: TRBJ1-1
v_gene: TRBV29-1
d_gene: TRBD1
CDR3nt: TGCAGCGCCGCGCAGGGGGCCAACACTGAAGCTTTCTTT
CDR3aa: CSAAQGANTEAFF

len: 14
abundance: -
j_gene: TRBJ2-7
v_gene: TRBV6-6
d_gene: -
CDR3nt: TGTGCCAGTAGTGGCTCGAGTCGGGGCTACGAGCAGTACTTC
CDR3aa: CASSGSSRGYEQYF

len: 11
abundance: few
j_gene: TRBJ2-1
v_gene: TRBV5-6
d_gene: -
CDR3nt: TGTGCCAGCAGCTTGGTCGGTGAGCAGTTCTTC
CDR3aa: CASSLVGEQFF

len: 18
abundance: -
j_gene: TRBJ2-1
v_gene: TRBV28
d_gene: -
CDR3nt: TGTGCCAGCAGTTTAACGGATGGCGCGGAGAGCTCCTACAATGAGCAGTTCTTC
CDR3aa: CASSLTDGAESSYNEQFF

len: 13
abundance: -
j_gene: TRBJ2-5
v_gene: TRBV5-4
d_gene: TRBD1
CDR3nt: TGTGCCAGCAGTTCTCAGGGGGCCGAGACCCAGTACTTC
CDR3aa: CASSSQGAETQYF

len: 15
abundance: -
j_gene: TRBJ1-5
v_gene: TRBV28
d_gene: -
CDR3nt: TGTGCCAGCAGTTTGACTCTCCAAAACAATCAGCCCCAGCATTTT
CDR3aa: CASSLTLQNNQPQHF

len: 17
abundance: few
j_gene: TRBJ1-5
v_gene: TRBV5-1
d_gene: -
CDR3nt: TGCGCCAGCAGCTTGGCTATGACAGTTCCTAGCAATCAGCCCCAGCATTTT
CDR3aa: CASSLAMTVPSNQPQHF

len: 13
abundance: few
j_gene: TRBJ2-5
v_gene: TRBV9
d_gene: -
CDR3nt: TGTGCCAGCAGCGCTTATACAGGAGAGACCCAGTACTTC
CDR3aa: CASSAYTGETQYF

len: 14
abundance: few
j_gene: TRBJ2-7
v_gene: TRBV18
d_gene: TRBD1
CDR3nt: TGTGCCAGCTCACCCGGGACAGGGGATTCCGAGCAGTACTTC
CDR3aa: CASSPGTGDSEQYF

len: 13
abundance: -
j_gene: TRBJ1-5
v_gene: TRBV30
d_gene: -
CDR3nt: TGTGCCTGGAGTGGGGACAAGTATCAGCCCCAGCATTTT
CDR3aa: CAWSGDKYQPQHF

len: 15
abundance: -
j_gene: TRBJ2-2
v_gene: TRBV2
d_gene: -
CDR3nt: TGTGCCAGCAGAGCCGGGTCCACGAACACCGGGGAGCTGTTTTTT
CDR3aa: CASRAGSTNTGELFF

len: 13
abundance: few
j_gene: TRBJ1-4
v_gene: TRBV30
d_gene: -
CDR3nt: TGTGCCTGGGCCGCAGGGTCCCTCGGAAAACTGTTTTTT
CDR3aa: CAWAAGSLGKLFF

len: 14
abundance: few
j_gene: TRBJ2-1
v_gene: TRBV15
d_gene: -
CDR3nt: TGTGCCACCAGCAGAGTGGAGTCCTACAATGAGCAGTTCTTC
CDR3aa: CATSRVESYNEQFF

len: 14
abundance: few
j_gene: TRBJ1-2
v_gene: TRBV7-2
d_gene: -
CDR3nt: TGTGCCAGCACCCTCCGCAGGGGTTCTGCTGGCTACACCTTC
CDR3aa: CASTLRRGSAGYTF

len: 14
abundance: few
j_gene: TRBJ2-7
v_gene: TRBV18
d_gene: TRBD2
CDR3nt: TGTGCCAGCTCTCAAACTAGCGCGAGTCGCGAGCAGTACTTC
CDR3aa: CASSQTSASREQYF

len: 14
abundance: -
j_gene: TRBJ1-6
v_gene: TRBV29-1
d_gene: TRBD1
CDR3nt: TGCAGCGCCAAACTACAGGGGGCTGATTCACCCCTCCACTTT
CDR3aa: CSAKLQGADSPLHF

len: 17
abundance: few
j_gene: TRBJ1-6
v_gene: TRBV21-1
d_gene: -
CDR3nt: TGTGCCAGCAGCAAAGGGACGGCGGGCAGGGAGGATTCACCCCTCCACTTT
CDR3aa: CASSKGTAGREDSPLHF

len: 16
abundance: few
j_gene: TRBJ2-7
v_gene: TRBV4-3
d_gene: -
CDR3nt: TGCGCCAGCAGCCAAGATCCTCCGGAACAGGGACGCGAGCAGTACTTC
CDR3aa: CASSQDPPEQGREQYF

len: 13
abundance: few
j_gene: TRBJ1-5
v_gene: TRBV2
d_gene: TRBD1
CDR3nt: TGTGCCAGCAGTAAACAGGGGAATCAGCCCCAGCATTTT
CDR3aa: CASSKQGNQPQHF

len: 15
abundance: few
j_gene: TRBJ2-7
v_gene: TRBV7-2
d_gene: TRBD2
CDR3nt: TGTGCCAGCAGCCTGCTAGCGGTGGCCGGTTACGAGCAGTACTTC
CDR3aa: CASSLLAVAGYEQYF

len: 14
abundance: -
j_gene: TRBJ1-2
v_gene: TRBV7-9
d_gene: -
CDR3nt: TGTGCCAGCAGCTCCAGGTCCAGGGCGAGTGGCTACACCTTC
CDR3aa: CASSSRSRASGYTF

len: 17
abundance: few
j_gene: TRBJ2-2
v_gene: TRBV5-5
d_gene: -
CDR3nt: TGTGCCAGCAGCCTACATAAGACAGCCGCGAACACCGGGGAGCTGTTTTTT
CDR3aa: CASSLHKTAANTGELFF

len: 17
abundance: few
j_gene: TRBJ2-1
v_gene: TRBV7-2
d_gene: TRBD2
CDR3nt: TGTGCCAGCAGCTTGATCCCGGGACTAGCGGGGGGGCGAGAGCAGTTCTTC
CDR3aa: CASSLIPGLAGGREQFF

len: 15
abundance: few
j_gene: TRBJ1-2
v_gene: TRBV9
d_gene: -
CDR3nt: TGTGCCAGCAGCGGAAGGAGGGGGGGAGGGAATGGCTACACCTTC
CDR3aa: CASSGRRGGGNGYTF

len: 13
abundance: -
j_gene: TRBJ2-4
v_gene: TRBV6-5
d_gene: -
CDR3nt: TGTGCCAGCAGTTATCGGCGGAACCAGCGTCAGTACTTC
CDR3aa: CASSYRRNQRQYF

len: 14
abundance: -
j_gene: TRBJ1-2
v_gene: TRBV5-4
d_gene: -
CDR3nt: TGTGCCTTTACACGGGGGTCGGTCTTATATGGCTACACCTTC
CDR3aa: CAFTRGSVLYGYTF

len: 14
abundance: -
j_gene: TRBJ2-7
v_gene: TRBV18
d_gene: TRBD2
CDR3nt: TGTGCCAGCTCCCGGCCGAGCGGGATCCTCGAGCAGTACTTC
CDR3aa: CASSRPSGILEQYF

len: 14
abundance: many
j_gene: TRBJ2-3
v_gene: TRBV30
d_gene: TRBD2
CDR3nt: TGTGCCTGGATGGCTAGCGGGTCTACAGATACGCAGTATTTT
CDR3aa: CAWMASGSTDTQYF

len: 16
abundance: -
j_gene: TRBJ2-5
v_gene: TRBV29-1
d_gene: TRBD1
CDR3nt: TGCAGCGAAACCCGGACAGGGTCTGGATCGGGAGAGACCCAGTACTTC
CDR3aa: CSETRTGSGSGETQYF

len: 13
abundance: -
j_gene: TRBJ1-1
v_gene: TRBV29-1
d_gene: TRBD1
CDR3nt: TGCAGCGCAAGGACAGGGGGCCTCACTGAAGCTTTCTTT
CDR3aa: CSARTGGLTEAFF

len: 15
abundance: -
j_gene: TRBJ2-1
v_gene: TRBV19
d_gene: TRBD1
CDR3nt: TGTGCCAGTAGTATGAGGGACAGGGTGCGAAATGAGCAGTTCTTC
CDR3aa: CASSMRDRVRNEQFF

len: 13
abundance: -
j_gene: TRBJ2-1
v_gene: TRBV5-4
d_gene: TRBD2
CDR3nt: TGTGCCAGCAGCTTGTTTGAGGGAGGGCCCCAGTTCTTC
CDR3aa: CASSLFEGGPQFF

len: 14
abundance: few
j_gene: TRBJ2-7
v_gene: TRBV11-2
d_gene: TRBD2
CDR3nt: TGTGCCAGCAGCCACGGGACTAGCTCCTACGAGCAGTACTTC
CDR3aa: CASSHGTSSYEQYF

len: 16
abundance: -
j_gene: TRBJ2-3
v_gene: TRBV14
d_gene: -
CDR3nt: TGTGCCAGCAGCCCCCTGGGGGGAACTAGCACAGATACGCAGTATTTT
CDR3aa: CASSPLGGTSTDTQYF

len: 16
abundance: -
j_gene: TRBJ2-1
v_gene: TRBV9
d_gene: TRBD2
CDR3nt: TGTGCCAGCAGCGTAGATCCAGCGGGGGGCCTGAATGAGCAGTTCTTC
CDR3aa: CASSVDPAGGLNEQFF

len: 15
abundance: -
j_gene: TRBJ1-5
v_gene: TRBV30
d_gene: TRBD1
CDR3nt: TGTGCCTGGAGTGGGGGACAGAACAGGAATCAGCCCCAGCATTTT
CDR3aa: CAWSGGQNRNQPQHF

len: 12
abundance: few
j_gene: TRBJ2-7
v_gene: TRBV19
d_gene: -
CDR3nt: TGTGCCAGTAGTATTACTAGAGGCGAGCAGTACTTC
CDR3aa: CASSITRGEQYF

len: 14
abundance: -
j_gene: TRBJ2-1
v_gene: TRBV4-2
d_gene: -
CDR3nt: TGTGCCAGCAGCCAAGAAGGGGTTGTGAGACGGCAGTTCTTC
CDR3aa: CASSQEGVVRRQFF

len: 14
abundance: -
j_gene: TRBJ1-5
v_gene: TRBV28
d_gene: -
CDR3nt: TGTGCCAGCACCCCGAGTTGGGGGGGTCAGCCCCAGCATTTT
CDR3aa: CASTPSWGGQPQHF

len: 18
abundance: -
j_gene: TRBJ2-7
v_gene: TRBV12-2
d_gene: -
CDR3nt: TGTGCAAGTCGCTTACCTCCGCCGGGACACCAATTCTCCTACGAGCAGTACTTC
CDR3aa: CASRLPPPGHQFSYEQYF